This T cell receptor beta chain came from a study of cytomegalovirus exposure and HLA in healthy donors. The PCR was carried out with 60 Vbeta primers and 13 Jbeta primers. TCRdb's table, derived via immunoSEQ multiplex PCR, lists solely in-frame clones and lacks some. The sample includes 150,000 to 250,000 clones, approximately 85% of them seen just once. The CDR3 runs to 15 residues. The ends were cut back, 3 bases at V and 1 base at J, with 12 bases in the middle. The germline gives CDR1 SGHVS, CDR2 FNYEAQ. The material sequenced was PBMCs. The origin of this receptor is a woman aged 50 to 65 in good health and CMV-seronegative. The chain joins TRBV7-6 to TRBJ1-1; D remains ambiguous. The CDR3 region is CASSFPPAENTEAFF. The CDR3 bases are TGTGCCAGCAGCTTCCCCCCGGCGGAGAACACTGAAGCTTTCTTT.